This TCR beta chain came from a study of cytomegalovirus exposure and HLA in healthy donors. In the study overall: Of some 400 genotyped donors, roughly 81% clustered with self-reported Caucasian donors.

The PCR contained 60 Vbeta and 13 Jbeta primers. The data were produced by immunoSEQ multiplex PCR, yet TCRdb's version contains in-frame clones alone and is incomplete. The sample lists about 160,000 clones, around nine tenths seen once, with approximately 0.85% in the top ten. The J segment lost 5 bases and the V segment lost 0 bases, leaving 6 bases of the junction unmatched. This CDR3 spans 17 amino acids. Germline-derived CDR1 and CDR2 are LNHNV and YYDKDF (reference sequence). The specimen sequenced was PBMCs. The clonotype comes from a woman aged 25 to 39 in good health and CMV-seronegative. This chain links TRBV15 with TRBJ2-1; 11 bases are a match to TRBD2. Here the CDR3 reads CATSRETGLAANNEQFF. Written as DNA, the CDR3 is TGTGCCACCAGCAGAGAAACGGGACTAGCGGCCAACAATGAGCAGTTCTTC.